This T cell receptor beta chain was sequenced in a study of radiotherapy plus CTLA-4 blockade in lung cancer. The method was immunoSEQ multiplex PCR; TCRdb's version includes in-frame clones alone and lacks a portion of them. The table lists 120,000 or so clones, 75% to 80% of them singletons. On this clone: Its target is not known.

The CDR3 loop spans 15 amino acids. Germline values: CDR1 MGHRA, CDR2 YSYEKL. V was shortened by 5 bases and J by 5 bases, with 15 bases between the two germline ends. Study-wide results and limits: Early clone dynamics of blood T cells, plus interferon-beta, reportedly predicted response best.

V gene TRBV4-1 combines with J gene TRBJ2-2; D is uncertain. This clonotype was obtained from a human donor with non-small cell lung cancer who had a partial response to radiotherapy plus ipilimumab. This material consisted of peripheral blood, taken from a patient treated with radiotherapy plus ipilimumab. The CDR3 region is CASSRRLEVTGELFF. As DNA, the CDR3 is TGCGCCAGCAGCAGAAGGCTAGAGGTTACCGGGGAGCTGTTTTTT.